The source of this T cell receptor (beta chain) is a study of shared clonotypes between healthy human individuals. Study at large: There were three CD4 naive, three CD4 memory, two CD8 naive and one CD8 memory plates per donor. Study-wide results and limits: Owing to a small donor count, the genetic and exposure-history diversity represented was limited.

CDR3 length: 16 amino acids. With V trimmed by 5 bases and J by 3 bases, 6 bases remained unmatched. The germline CDR1 and CDR2 sequences are SGHVS and FQNEAQ. Naivety among CD8 cells was defined by CD45RO negativity and positive CCR7 selection, thereby excluding terminally differentiated effector memory CD45RA+ cells. An even split of each subset's genomic DNA across several immunoSEQ plates was performed. Repertoires were generated with immunoSEQ multiplex PCR, while TCRdb's copy carries only in-frame clones and drops some. The sample yields some 740,000 clones, over 90% seen once. A note on this clone: The antigen is unknown.

The receptor was isolated from a man younger than 40 in good health. The rearrangement links TRBV7-8 to TRBJ2-4; 11 bases are shared with TRBD1. The sequencing input was naive CD8+ T cells sorted from blood. The CDR3 DNA reads TGTGCCAGCAGCCCCAGGACAGGGGGCGTCAAAAACATTCAGTACTTC. Residues: CASSPRTGGVKNIQYF.